Each of the 20 T cell receptor beta chains below was sequenced from the same sample in a study of HIV-infected patients and healthy controls. Reverse transcription used approximately 500 ng RNA and constant-region primers for alpha and beta. Alpha and beta chain libraries were made separately by chain-specific third strand synthesis with multiplexing indices. TCRdb ran MiXCR on the 5' RACE reads and lists one entry per CDR3 protein. This table has about 3,800 distinct CDR3 sequences, 8% to 10% appearing once. Antiretroviral therapy had run roughly three months, about 14 weeks, before follow-up blood collection. Whole blood was used without fractionation, so all unsorted peripheral T cells were included. The material sequenced was blood, taken during antiretroviral therapy. The receptors come from an adult with HIV infection.

This clonotype was seen repeatedly, ten times or more. Since a much larger clone is just one base distant, this may be a read error. J is TRBJ2-1 and V is TRBV12-3 or TRBV12-4; D may be TRBD1 (5 bases). The CDR3 length is 13 residues. The germline V and J ends were trimmed by 6 bases and 9 bases, with 15 bases remaining between them. Here the CDR3 DNA reads TGTGCCAGCAGCTCTTCAGGGTGCGCTGAGCAGTTCTTC. Its translation: CASSSSGCAEQFF.

Many counts were recorded for this clonotype. V gene TRBV7-7 combines with J gene TRBJ2-5, with TRBD1 matching 7 bases. Trimming took 1 base from V and 2 from J; bases not matched to a gene: 4. Germline-derived CDR1 and CDR2 are SSHAT and FNYEAQ (reference sequence). The CDR3 runs 15 residues. This CDR3 is CASSLGQGYQETQYF. CDR3 in DNA: TGTGCCAGCAGCTTAGGACAGGGTTATCAAGAGACCCAGTACTTC.

By share, this clonotype counts as medium-sized. V usage is TRBV2 and J usage is TRBJ1-2; the match to TRBD1 covers 7 bases. In germline, CDR1 is SNHLY, CDR2 FYNNEI. J gave up 3 bases and V 4 bases, and 5 bases lay outside the gene matches. There are 14 residues in the CDR3. The DNA of the CDR3 is TGTGCCAGCAGTGGGACAGGAACGTACTATGGCTACACCTTC. Protein sequence: CASSGTGTYYGYTF.

This clonotype is medium-sized within its sample. This sequence joins TRBV18 and TRBJ2-3; no clear D. Trimming shortened V by 0 bases and J by 0 bases, and 4 bases separated the two germline ends. Germline V gene data show CDR1 as KGHSH and CDR2 as LQKENI. The length of the CDR3 is 14 residues. CDR3 amino acids: CASSPPASTDTQYF. The CDR3 DNA follows: TGTGCCAGCTCACCACCAGCAAGCACAGATACGCAGTATTTT.

The sample holds many counts of this clonotype. The rearrangement uses TRBV6-5 and TRBJ1-3, with D perhaps matching TRBD1 (5 bases). CDR3 length equals 14 residues. CDR1 and CDR2 (germline): MNHEY, SVGAGI. Between the trimmed V and J ends, which lost 2 bases and 8 bases, there was a span of 13 bases. DNA for the CDR3: TGTGCCAGCAGTTACGATCTCAGGGCGGACACCATATATTTT. Protein sequence: CASSYDLRADTIYF.

The chain joins TRBV4-1 to TRBJ1-5, with D hard to call. V lost 1 base and J 0 bases, leaving 7 bases between the germline ends. The CDR3 is 15 amino acids. Per germline, CDR1 MGHRA and CDR2 YSYEKL. The DNA for the CDR3 is TGCGCCAGCAGCCAAGTCGGGCCTAGCAATCAGCCCCAGCATTTT. Translated, it gives CASSQVGPSNQPQHF.

This clonotype is medium-sized within its sample. The V call is TRBV13, the J call TRBJ2-2; D assignment may be TRBD1 or TRBD2 (5 bases each). Germline loops: CDR1 PRHDT, CDR2 FYEKMQ (reference sequence). The V and J ends lost 0 bases and 5 bases respectively, with 10 bases between them. This CDR3 is 15 amino acids long. The CDR3 is CASSLGAGTTGELFF. As DNA, the CDR3 is TGTGCCAGCAGCTTAGGGGCAGGGACGACCGGGGAGCTGTTTTTT.

This clonotype occurred many times. CDR3: CASSGFRHSPLHF. The CDR3 DNA follows: TGTGCCAGCAGTGGGTTTCGCCATTCACCCCTCCACTTT. The rearrangement links TRBV2 to TRBJ1-6; D not certain. The CDR3 is made up of 13 amino acids. CDR1 is SNHLY, CDR2 FYNNEI, per germline. Trimming shortened V by 4 bases and J by 8 bases, and 9 bases separated the two germline ends.

The sample holds many counts of this clonotype. The chain employs TRBV20-1 and TRBJ2-1, with a tentative D call TRBD2 (5 bases). CDR1 and CDR2 from the germline V gene are DFQATT and SNEGSKA (reference sequence). Trimming cost V 3 bases and J 3 bases, with 15 bases left between them. CDR3 length: 15 residues. In nucleotides, the CDR3 is TGCAGTGCTAGTAAACTACTAGGGCTCTACAATGAGCAGTTCTTC. Encoded protein: CSASKLLGLYNEQFF.

This clonotype rates as medium-sized. V is TRBV5-1 and J is TRBJ1-2; D call uncertain. CDR3 length: 13 residues. The V gene's germline CDR1 is SGHRS and CDR2 YFSETQ. Between the trimmed V and J ends, which lost 3 bases and 0 bases, there was a span of 6 bases. CDR3 loop: CASSSQANYGYTF. The CDR3 nucleotides read TGCGCCAGCAGCTCCCAGGCTAACTATGGCTACACCTTC.

This clonotype counts as medium-sized. The chain has TRBV20-1 and TRBJ2-7, with 8 bases fitting TRBD1. The CDR3 length is 15 residues. With V trimmed by 0 bases and J by 2 bases, 6 bases remained unmatched. The germline gives CDR1 DFQATT, CDR2 SNEGSKA (reference sequence). This CDR3 is CSARDWGQATYEQYF. CDR3 DNA sequence: TGCAGTGCTAGAGATTGGGGACAGGCTACCTACGAGCAGTACTTC.

This clonotype is medium-sized by share. The CDR3, as DNA: TGTGCCAGCAGCTTACGACAGGTCGGAAAGGTGAACACTGAAGCTTTCTTT. Residues: CASSLRQVGKVNTEAFF. The chain carries TRBV13 and TRBJ1-1; perhaps TRBD1 as D (6 bases). V was pared by 2 bases and J by 0 bases, with 16 bases between. Germline V CDR1 and CDR2: PRHDT, FYEKMQ (reference sequence). The CDR3 loop spans 17 amino acids.

This chain joins TRBV5-8 and TRBJ2-1; D not certain. The V and J ends lost 0 bases and 3 bases respectively, with 4 bases between them. This CDR3 is 13 amino acids long. Germline V gives CDR1 SGHTS, CDR2 YDEGEE. As DNA, the CDR3 is TGTGCCAGCAGCTTGGAGAACTACAATGAGCAGTTCTTC. Encoded protein: CASSLENYNEQFF.

This clonotype is medium-sized (0.01 to 0.1%) in the sample. The rearrangement joins TRBV6-5 to TRBJ2-2; possibly TRBD1 or TRBD2 for D (6 bases each). CDR1 MNHEY and CDR2 SVGAGI come from the germline V gene. V lost 2 bases and J lost 6, with 10 bases in between. CDR3 length equals 14 residues. The CDR3 here is CASSYRGRAGELFF. CDR3 bases: TGTGCCAGCAGTTACCGGGGGCGCGCCGGGGAGCTGTTTTTT.

This clonotype counts as medium-sized. This sequence joins TRBV7-9 and TRBJ1-4, with 9 bases matching TRBD1. CDR3 length equals 16 residues. The germline V gene has CDR1 SEHNR and CDR2 FQNEAQ (reference sequence). The J segment lost 2 bases and the V segment lost 5 bases, leaving 6 bases of the junction unmatched. The CDR3 DNA sequence: TGTGCCAGCAGCCGCGGGACAGGGCTTACTAATGAAAAACTGTTTTTT. This codes for CASSRGTGLTNEKLFF.

In this sample, this clonotype turned up many times. J is TRBJ1-1 and V is TRBV20-1, with 8 bases aligning to TRBD1. This CDR3 is built from 14 residues. The trim removed 6 bases at V and 4 bases at J, leaving 10 bases unmatched. Germline CDR1 reads DFQATT; CDR2 reads SNEGSKA (reference sequence). CDR3 protein: CSAIRDRRPTEAFF. CDR3 bases: TGCAGTGCAATAAGGGACAGGAGGCCCACTGAAGCTTTCTTT.

This clonotype was seen a handful of times. The chain links TRBV29-1 to TRBJ1-1; D possibly corresponds to TRBD1 (6 bases). Germline-derived CDR1 and CDR2 are SQVTM and ANQGSEA. The CDR3 is 12 amino acids. V lost 5 bases and J 7 bases, leaving 14 bases between the germline ends. DNA for the CDR3: TGCAGCGTTTTTCCCAGGGGAATTGAAGCTTTCTTT. Amino acid sequence: CSVFPRGIEAFF.

This clonotype is medium-sized (0.01 to 0.1%) by share. The V gene is TRBV7-2, the J gene TRBJ2-2; D is possibly TRBD1 or TRBD2 (6 bases each). CDR1 and CDR2 from the germline V gene are SGHTA and FQGNSA. The V end was cut by 1 base, the J end by 6 bases, with 12 bases between. The CDR3 has 15 residues. CDR3 residues: CASSLVGGVAGELFF. DNA of the CDR3: TGTGCCAGCAGCTTAGTGGGGGGCGTTGCCGGGGAGCTGTTTTTT.

By sample share, this clonotype is medium-sized. The rearrangement uses TRBV6-5 and TRBJ2-2; 13 bases match TRBD2. V lost 7 bases to trimming and J lost 5 bases; unmatched junction nucleotides: 16. Germline-derived CDR1 and CDR2 are MNHEY and SVGAGI. The CDR3 consists of 19 residues. Here the CDR3 reads CASTYGNGLAGARTGELFF. In DNA form, the CDR3 reads TGTGCCAGCACCTACGGTAACGGACTAGCGGGGGCTCGGACCGGGGAGCTGTTTTTT.

By share, this clonotype ranks as medium-sized. The CDR3, as DNA: TGTGCCAGCAAGGTCGAAGGGAGGACCACTGAAGCTTTCTTT. Amino acid sequence: CASKVEGRTTEAFF. The J gene is TRBJ1-1, the V gene TRBV5-4; D not certain. Per the germline V gene, CDR1 is SGHNT and CDR2 is YYREEE (reference sequence). The CDR3 spans 14 residues. The V end was cut by 6 bases, the J end by 4 bases, with 16 bases between.